This T cell receptor beta chain was sequenced for a study of T cells in Graves' hyperthyroidism and ophthalmopathy. Regarding the study as a whole: In simple terms, a model built on 13 V-J features told ophthalmopathy apart from stable hyperthyroidism.

Each diagnosis drew on symptoms, thyroxine, TRAb, thyroid ultrasound and orbital computed tomography findings. Amplified TCR beta CDR3 regions derived from RNA transcripts. With the HTBI primer set, the TCR CDR3 went through a first round of RT-PCR. TCRdb re-called the multiplex PCR reads through MiXCR, storing one row per CDR3 protein. The sample includes over 650,000 distinct CDR3 sequences, 45% of them seen just once. Comments on this clonotype: Its specificity is unknown. One end of the junction varies from germline; a read error may be responsible.

Per the germline V gene, CDR1 is SEHNR and CDR2 is FQNEAQ (reference sequence). This CDR3 is 14 amino acids long. Sequenced sample: peripheral blood or thyroid tissue (not recorded which). The chain links TRBV7-9 to TRBJ1-1, with TRBD1 matching over 9 bases. The TCR sequence derives from an adult man with Graves' disease, either hyperthyroidism or ophthalmopathy (not recorded which). The CDR3 is CASSFRDRDTGAFF. CDR3 in DNA: TGTGCCAGCAGCTTCCGGGACAGGGACACTGGAGCTTTCTTT.